This T cell receptor beta chain derives from a study of blood T cell repertoires in COVID-19. About the research overall: The samples span acute and convalescent COVID-19 from the United States, Italy and Spain. From T cells, B-cell-depleted T cells, or PBMCs came the material, which was cDNA or gDNA.

Germline CDR1 is DFQATT and CDR2 is SNEGSKA (reference sequence). V was shortened by 3 bases and J by 7 bases, with 25 bases between the two germline ends. This CDR3 contains 17 residues. Methods used by the authors: The assay estimated nucleated cells by amplifying reference gene primers. Profiled with immunoSEQ multiplex PCR; TCRdb holds only in-frame clones, not every one. V, J and clone size derive from that table, while D and trimming were established from the DNA sequence. The sample lists 470,000 or so clones, 70% to 90% occurring once. Sequencing was performed on peripheral blood. The TCR comes from a human donor in a cohort sampled during active COVID-19. The chain employs TRBV20-1 and TRBJ2-1; D possibly corresponds to TRBD1 (5 bases). The CDR3 region has the DNA TGCAGTGCTAGTTGGCTGGGTAATGTTCAGAGGACAAATGAGCAGTTCTTC. It specifies CSASWLGNVQRTNEQFF.